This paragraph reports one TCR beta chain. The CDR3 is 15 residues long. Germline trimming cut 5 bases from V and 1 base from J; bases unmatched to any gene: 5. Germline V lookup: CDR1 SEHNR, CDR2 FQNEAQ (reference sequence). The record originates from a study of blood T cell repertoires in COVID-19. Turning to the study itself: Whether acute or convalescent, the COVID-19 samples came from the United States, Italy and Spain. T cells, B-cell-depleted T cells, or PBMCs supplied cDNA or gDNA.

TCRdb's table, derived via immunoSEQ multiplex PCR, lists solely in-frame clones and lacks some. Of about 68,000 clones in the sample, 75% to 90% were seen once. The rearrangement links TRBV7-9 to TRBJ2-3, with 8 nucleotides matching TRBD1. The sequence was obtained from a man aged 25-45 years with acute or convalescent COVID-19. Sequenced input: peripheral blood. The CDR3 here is CASSPGQAGTDTQYF. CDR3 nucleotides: TGTGCCAGCAGCCCGGGACAGGCCGGCACAGATACGCAGTATTTT.